This T cell receptor beta chain originates from a study of OX40 agonist ivuxolimab in advanced cancers. Background on the whole study: The costimulatory receptor OX40 (CD134) was targeted by ivuxolimab, a fully human IgG2 agonistic monoclonal antibody. Among the roughly 50 dose-escalation patients, some 20 had hepatocellular carcinoma, about 15 melanoma, 9 renal cell carcinoma and 9 head and neck cancer. The paper describes the monotherapy dose-escalation part (N of about 47 patients) of the phase I trial of ivuxolimab. Patients were allowed to have had prior anti-PD-1, anti-PD-L1 or anti-CTLA-4 therapy, and 30% to 40% of the dose-escalation patients had previously received checkpoint inhibitors. The purpose of peripheral TCRbeta sequencing was to test whether ivuxolimab changed TCR sequence diversity and led to clonal T-cell expansion. Partial responses occurred in three dose-escalation patients, of whom one had hepatocellular carcinoma and two had cutaneous melanoma. In the dose-escalation cohort, around 80% of patients were male, and the mean age was roughly 56 years with a range of roughly 20 to 79. Intravenous ivuxolimab was administered to patients every 2 weeks at six dose levels: 0.01, 0.1, 0.3, 1.5, 3 and 10 mg/kg. The research as a whole found: After ivuxolimab, CD8+ T cells had more expanded clones than CD4+ T cells on average. At doses of 0.1 to 3.0 mg/kg, clonal expansion of both CD4+ and CD8+ blood T cells was observed from baseline to week 6. The antigen specificity of the peripheral T cells that underwent clonal expansion was not determined. In the 0.1-3.0 mg/kg groups, partial responders were among the patients with the lowest normalized peripheral clonal expansion, particularly in CD8+ T cells. Low levels of normalized T-cell clonal expansion were also seen in some nonresponding patients.

The V end loses 4 bases and the J end loses 3 bases, and a stretch of 22 bases separates them. Taken from the germline V gene (reference sequence), the CDR1 and CDR2 loops are SGHNT and YYREEE. Measured from the cysteine to the phenylalanine, the CDR3 is 17 residues long. CDR3 DNA only is kept here, 51 bases in frame from base 1. Note on this clone: Its recognized antigen is unknown. Within one base of it there is no much larger clone, and no base qualities were kept.

Genomic DNA was extracted from sorted cells for sequencing of the TCRbeta CDR3 region. The immunoSEQ Assay was used to sequence the TCRbeta CDR3 regions. TCRdb mirrors the immuneACCESS table, restricted to in-frame sequences. Some clones are absent from its copies; in checked studies, under half trace to an unresolved V gene, and the reason for the others is unknown. Counted in this sample were approximately 60,000 clones; 65% to 85% of them appeared once. Almost 0.65% of the sample lies in the top ten. The trial excluded patients who had a history of autoimmune disease or who were on systemic immunosuppression. Peripheral blood for TCR sequencing was collected from all dose cohorts at baseline, on cycle 4 day 1, and on cycle 7 day 1. Samples came from an open-label, multicenter, first-in-human phase I dose-escalation trial of ivuxolimab. Adults with locally advanced or metastatic head and neck squamous cell, hepatocellular, melanoma or renal cell carcinoma were enrolled in the trial. Before TCR sequencing, CD4+ and CD8+ T cells were separately sorted from peripheral blood.

The TCR sequence derives from an adult with an advanced solid tumor such as melanoma, head and neck, liver or kidney cancer. The V and J segments used are TRBV5-4 and TRBJ1-1; TRBD1 is a weak D gene call, 6 bases matching. The input for sequencing was CD4+ or CD8+ T cells sorted from blood, taken in a trial of the OX40 agonist ivuxolimab. The CDR3 protein: CASSPERYVGGHTEAFF. The DNA is as follows: TGTGCCAGCAGCCCCGAAAGATATGTAGGGGGTCACACTGAAGCTTTCTTT.